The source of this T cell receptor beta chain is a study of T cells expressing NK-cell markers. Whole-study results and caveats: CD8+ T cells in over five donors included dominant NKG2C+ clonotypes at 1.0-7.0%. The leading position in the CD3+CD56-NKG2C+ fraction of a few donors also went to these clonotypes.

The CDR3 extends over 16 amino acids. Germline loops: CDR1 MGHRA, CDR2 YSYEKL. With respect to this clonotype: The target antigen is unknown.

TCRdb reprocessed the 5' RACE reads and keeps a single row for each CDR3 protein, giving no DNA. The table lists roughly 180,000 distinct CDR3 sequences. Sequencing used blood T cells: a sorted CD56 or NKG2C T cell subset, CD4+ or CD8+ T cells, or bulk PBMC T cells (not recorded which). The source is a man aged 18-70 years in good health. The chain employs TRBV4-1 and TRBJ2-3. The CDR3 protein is CASSQDVGANTDTQYF.